This is a list of T cell receptor beta chains from one sample in a study of cytomegalovirus exposure and HLA in healthy donors. TCRdb's table, derived via immunoSEQ multiplex PCR, lists solely in-frame clones and lacks some. The repertoire holds about 250,000 clones, around 80% seen once, with more than 0.3% in the top ten. Sample: PBMCs. These receptors came from a girl aged 2 to 9 in good health and CMV-seronegative. CDR3s leave out the opening cysteine and the closing phenylalanine or tryptophan.

TRBJ2-1	TRBV7-9	ASSPRTGRYNEQF
TRBJ1-6	TRBV7-9	ASRTLRSSNNSPLH
TRBJ2-7	TRBV11-2	ASSLVAGTYEQY
TRBJ2-2	TRBV18	ASSAAPNTGELF
TRBJ2-6	TRBV5-1	ASSTGQGYGFGTGANVLT
TRBJ1-1	TRBV6-5	ASSPGGTEAF
TRBJ2-3	TRBV6-5	ASSPRTGSTDTQY
TRBJ1-2	TRBV7-8	ASSLARISGGYT
TRBJ2-7	TRBV2	ATSKGLAGRNTYEQY
TRBJ1-1	TRBV27	ASSLAGGRGQLGTEAF
TRBJ1-3	TRBV29-1	SVEAGGSGNTIY
TRBJ1-1	TRBV7-9	ASSLDRVFGTEAF
TRBJ2-7	TRBV7-2	ASSLGGLFYEQY
TRBJ2-1	TRBV2	ASSDGGSYNEQF
TRBJ2-7	TRBV5-1	ASSLAGTSGVYEQY
TRBJ2-7	TRBV7-8	ASSRGLAGIYEQY
TRBJ2-4	TRBV9	ASSTSGGLAGNIQY